These 2 T cell receptor beta chains were sequenced from one sample in a study of blood T cell repertoires in COVID-19. The repertoire was sequenced with immunoSEQ multiplex PCR; TCRdb's copy has only in-frame clones and lacks some. Of over 200,000 clones in the sample, roughly 88% were seen once. Input material: PBMCs or T cells enriched from blood (not recorded which). The source of these receptors is a woman in her twenties or thirties who had been exposed to COVID-19.

V and J are TRBV2 and TRBJ1-1; D ambiguous. V was clipped by 1 base and J by 4 bases, with 10 bases between them. The CDR3 is 14 residues long. Germline V gene sequence: CDR1 SNHLY, CDR2 FYNNEI. The CDR3 here is CASSEGTRVTEAFF. In DNA form, the CDR3 reads TGTGCCAGCAGTGAAGGCACGAGGGTCACTGAAGCTTTCTTT.

The V gene is TRBV28, the J gene TRBJ2-3, with 11 bases aligning to TRBD2. The J segment lost 8 bases and the V segment lost 5 bases, leaving 12 bases of the junction unmatched. Germline values: CDR1 MDHEN, CDR2 SYDVKM. This CDR3 region has 16 residues. The CDR3 spells CASSVAGGPRYGTQYF. CDR3 sequence (DNA): TGTGCCAGCAGTGTAGCGGGAGGGCCGCGTTATGGTACGCAGTATTTT.